These 28 T cell receptor beta chains were all obtained from the same sample, sequenced in a study of blood T cells in healthy people across ages. Sample-barcoded 5' priming and a J-beta primer mix drove a second PCR of about 6 to 12 cycles. Each CDR3 protein is one row after TCRdb ran MiXCR on the 5' RACE reads. The sample has 1.5 million to 2 million distinct CDR3 sequences, around half seen once. Source material: blood. The receptors originated from a middle-aged woman in good health.

The table lists this clonotype with a few counts. CDR3 bases: TGTGCCAGCAGTTTGGACCCGAGGTATGGCTACACCTTC. This sequence encodes CASSLDPRYGYTF. This chain connects TRBV28 to TRBJ1-2, with unresolved D. The CDR3 is made up of 13 amino acids. Germline V gene sequence: CDR1 MDHEN, CDR2 SYDVKM. V shed 3 bases and J shed 5 bases, with 10 bases lying between them.

The CDR3 loop is CASSSDPEDYTF. The CDR3 DNA reads as TGTGCCAGCAGCTCGGACCCGGAGGACTACACCTTC. The rearrangement joins TRBV5-6 to TRBJ1-2; no reliable D call. Trimming cost V 3 bases and J 10 bases, with 13 bases left between them. The length of the CDR3 is 12 residues. CDR1 and CDR2 from the germline V gene are SGHDT and YYEEEE.

This clonotype has just a few counts. V usage is TRBV7-9 and J usage is TRBJ1-1, with no clear D. The CDR3 loop spans 14 amino acids. Germline lookup yields CDR1 SEHNR and CDR2 FQNEAQ (reference sequence). The ends were cut back, 6 bases at V and 10 bases at J, with 21 bases in the middle. The CDR3 DNA reads TGTGCCAGCAGACCAGTTGGGGATGCTTTGGGAGCTTTCTTT. This encodes CASRPVGDALGAFF.

The V and J genes are TRBV10-3 and TRBJ2-7; D is unclear. Germline V gene sequence: CDR1 ENHRY, CDR2 SYGVKD. This CDR3 contains 17 residues. Between the trimmed V and J ends, which lost 3 bases and 0 bases, there was a span of 18 bases. CDR3: CAISDYDRRTSSYEQYF. CDR3 coding DNA: TGTGCCATCAGTGACTACGACCGACGGACGAGCTCCTACGAGCAGTACTTC.

The chain has TRBV25-1 and TRBJ2-3, with 11 bases lining up with TRBD2. The V segment lost 4 bases and the J segment 4 bases; nucleotides outside the gene matches: 10. There are 17 residues in the CDR3. The germline gives CDR1 MGHDK, CDR2 SYGVNS. The CDR3 DNA is TGTGCCAGCAGTGGGTCGACTAGCGGGGCGTCTCCAGATACGCAGTATTTT. The encoded protein is CASSGSTSGASPDTQYF.

The chain links TRBV20-1 to TRBJ2-7, with D perhaps matching TRBD1 (8 bases). Between the trimmed V and J ends, which lost 5 bases and 7 bases, there was a span of 24 bases. CDR1 is DFQATT and CDR2 is SNEGSKA in the germline V gene (reference sequence). The length of the CDR3 is 15 residues. The CDR3 region is CSARRQGRGMWEQYF. Written as DNA, the CDR3 is TGCAGTGCTCGTAGACAGGGGAGGGGGATGTGGGAGCAGTACTTC.

The CDR3 bases are TGTGCCAGCAGTGCCGGAAGCTCCTATAATTCACCCCTCCACTTT. Translated, it gives CASSAGSSYNSPLHF. This chain uses TRBV9 with TRBJ1-6, with D unclear. CDR1 is SGDLS, CDR2 YYNGEE, per germline. V was shortened by 5 bases and J by 0 bases, with 9 bases between the two germline ends. The CDR3 runs to 15 residues.

This clonotype was detected a few times. This chain uses TRBV20-1 with TRBJ2-5; maybe TRBD2 (5 bases). Germline CDR1 reads DFQATT; CDR2 reads SNEGSKA (reference sequence). The CDR3 loop spans 13 amino acids. V shed 2 bases and J shed 5 bases, with 12 bases lying between them. The CDR3 region is CSARIWTGETQYF. The DNA for the CDR3 is TGCAGTGCTAGAATTTGGACTGGGGAGACCCAGTACTTC.

This clonotype was seen only a few times. V and J are TRBV12-3 or TRBV12-4 and TRBJ2-2; 7 bases line up with TRBD2. The CDR3 is 12 amino acids. V shed 5 bases, J shed 7 bases, and the junction held 1 base outside the gene matches. The CDR3 reads CASSRGGGELFF. Here the CDR3 DNA reads TGTGCCAGCAGTCGCGGGGGCGGGGAGCTGTTTTTT.

The chain joins TRBV6-2 or TRBV6-3 to TRBJ2-3; D perhaps matches TRBD2 (6 bases). The germline gives CDR1 MNHEY, CDR2 SVGEGT. Trimming took off 7 bases at V and 1 base at J, with 15 bases between the two ends. This CDR3 is 15 amino acids long. The CDR3 loop reads CASISTGTRTDTQYF. Written as DNA, the CDR3 is TGTGCCAGCATATCCACCGGGACTCGCACAGATACGCAGTATTTT.

This chain links TRBV24-1 with TRBJ2-5, with TRBD1 as a possible D gene (6 bases). This CDR3 has 15 amino acids. Trimming shortened V by 2 bases and J by 5 bases, and 14 bases separated the two germline ends. The germline V gene has CDR1 KGHDR and CDR2 SFDVKD. The CDR3 loop is CATSDSGQGLETQYF. Here the CDR3 DNA reads TGTGCCACCAGTGATTCGGGGCAGGGGTTGGAGACCCAGTACTTC.

This chain links TRBV6-1 with TRBJ2-7; D perhaps matches TRBD1 (5 bases). The CDR3 totals 15 residues. The V end was cut by 7 bases, the J end by 0 bases, with 16 bases between. Germline V gene sequence: CDR1 MNHNS, CDR2 SASEGT. The CDR3, as DNA: TGTGCCAGCATCCAAGGGGCTGCGAGCTCCTACGAGCAGTACTTC. Translation gives CASIQGAASSYEQYF.

This clonotype appeared a few times. The V call is TRBV5-1, the J call TRBJ2-7; no reliable D call. The CDR3 runs 14 residues. Trimming stripped 4 bases from V and 0 bases from J, with 11 bases between. Germline lookup yields CDR1 SGHRS and CDR2 YFSETQ. The DNA of the CDR3 is TGCGCCAGCAGCCCAAGCGCAATCTCCTACGAGCAGTACTTC. The encoded protein is CASSPSAISYEQYF. Drawing the rest from reference TRBV5-1 and TRBJ2-7, the complete variable domain is KAGVTQTPRYLIKTRGQQVTLSCSPISGHRSVSWYQQTPGQGLQFLFEYFSETQRNKGNFPGRFSGRQFSNSRSEMNVSTLELGDSALYLCASSPSAISYEQYFGPGTRLTVT.

The chain joins TRBV7-9 to TRBJ1-2, with D perhaps matching TRBD1 (6 bases). Trimming took off 5 bases at V and 6 bases at J, with 13 bases between the two ends. CDR3 size: 13 residues. Germline lookup yields CDR1 SEHNR and CDR2 FQNEAQ (reference sequence). This CDR3 reads CASSPGVANGYTF. The CDR3 DNA sequence: TGTGCCAGCAGCCCAGGGGTCGCTAATGGCTACACCTTC.

This sequence joins TRBV4-3 and TRBJ1-3; the D is unclear. V was pared by 1 base and J by 2 bases, with 9 bases between. Germline lookup yields CDR1 LGHNA and CDR2 YSLEER. The CDR3 runs to 15 residues. This CDR3 is CASSQVGGAGNTIYF. The CDR3, as DNA: TGCGCCAGCAGCCAAGTTGGCGGAGCTGGAAACACCATATATTTT.

This clonotype was seen only once. This chain connects TRBV7-4 to TRBJ2-1; a weak D match, TRBD1 (5 bases). Germline V gene sequence: CDR1 SGHVT, CDR2 SQSDAQ. The CDR3 has 14 residues. V lost 6 bases to trimming and J lost 5 bases, with 14 bases between them. The DNA for the CDR3 is TGTGCCAGCAGAGGCGCCGAACAGGACAATGAGCAGTTCTTC. Translation gives CASRGAEQDNEQFF. Full variable domain (outside the CDR3, taken from reference TRBV7-4 and TRBJ2-1): GAGVSQSPRYKVAKRGRDVALRCDSISGHVTLYWYRQTLGQGSEVLTYSQSDAQRDKSGRPSGRFSAERPERSVSTLKIQRTEQGDSAVYLCASRGAEQDNEQFFGPGTRLTVL.

J is TRBJ2-1 and V is TRBV6-4; 7 bases match TRBD2. The V gene's germline CDR1 is MRHNA and CDR2 SNTAGT. The CDR3 extends over 15 amino acids. V was clipped by 0 bases and J by 9 bases; unmatched bases: 8. The CDR3 here is CASSDSTGGFSEQFF. The CDR3 nucleotides are TGTGCCAGCAGTGACTCGACCGGGGGGTTTAGTGAGCAGTTCTTC.

In this sample, this clonotype turned up a few times. The rearrangement uses TRBV6-2 or TRBV6-3 and TRBJ2-5, with D tentatively TRBD1 (5 bases). The CDR3 loop spans 15 amino acids. V lost 4 bases and J 1 base, leaving 13 bases between the germline ends. CDR1 is MNHEY and CDR2 is SVGEGT in the germline V gene. The CDR3 region is CASSFQGTLQETQYF. DNA for the CDR3: TGTGCCAGCAGTTTTCAGGGTACACTCCAAGAGACCCAGTACTTC.

The chain uses TRBV4-3 and TRBJ2-5; the match to TRBD1 covers 8 bases. Germline V lookup: CDR1 LGHNA, CDR2 YSLEER. This CDR3 has 16 amino acids. After removal of 0 bases from V and 5 bases from J, the junction contained 8 bases not matched to a gene. This CDR3 reads CASSQDGQGAVETQYF. In DNA form, the CDR3 reads TGCGCCAGCAGCCAAGATGGGCAGGGGGCGGTGGAGACCCAGTACTTC.

This clonotype was recorded at least ten times. V gene TRBV3-1 combines with J gene TRBJ1-6; D remains ambiguous. The length of the CDR3 is 11 residues. V lost 3 bases to trimming and J lost 7 bases, with 1 base between them. Germline V lookup: CDR1 LGHDT, CDR2 YNNKEL (reference sequence). The CDR3 region is CASSQNSPLHF. CDR3 DNA: TGTGCCAGCAGCCAGAATTCACCCCTCCACTTT.

This clonotype has more than one count but fewer than ten. The rearrangement joins TRBV4-1 to TRBJ2-1; D is undetermined. The V gene lost 0 bases and the J gene lost 10 bases, with 7 bases spanning the gap. Germline lookup yields CDR1 MGHRA and CDR2 YSYEKL. The CDR3 loop spans 12 amino acids. The CDR3 nucleotides are TGCGCCAGCAGCCAAGATCCGTCCGAGCAGTTCTTC. This gives the protein CASSQDPSEQFF.

This clonotype was seen more than once but under ten times. The rearrangement joins TRBV4-3 to TRBJ1-4, with TRBD1 as a possible D gene (5 bases). Germline values: CDR1 LGHNA, CDR2 YSLEER. The CDR3 loop spans 17 amino acids. The V and J ends lost 0 bases and 7 bases respectively, with 18 bases between them. CDR3 loop: CASSQEIGGIEVEKLFF. Here the CDR3 DNA reads TGCGCCAGCAGCCAAGAAATCGGGGGAATCGAGGTTGAAAAACTGTTTTTT.

The rearrangement uses TRBV6-2 or TRBV6-3 and TRBJ1-4; tentatively, D is TRBD1 (5 bases). The CDR3 has 13 amino acids. Trimming took 6 bases from V and 5 from J, leaving 10 bases between them. The germline gives CDR1 MNHEY, CDR2 SVGEGT. CDR3 in DNA: TGTGCCAGCAGAAGGGACGGAAATGAAAAACTGTTTTTT. The encoded protein is CASRRDGNEKLFF.

This clonotype was picked up a small number of times. V gene TRBV7-9 combines with J gene TRBJ1-2, with 7 bases lining up with TRBD1. After removal of 0 bases from V and 6 bases from J, the junction contained 4 bases not matched to a gene. Looked up from germline, CDR1 is SEHNR and CDR2 is FQNEAQ (reference sequence). The CDR3 sequence is 14 residues long. The CDR3, as DNA: TGTGCCAGCAGCTTAGCCCTGACAGGGAATGGCTACACCTTC. Amino acid sequence: CASSLALTGNGYTF.

The rearrangement joins TRBV5-1 to TRBJ2-5; TRBD2 agrees at 11 bases. The germline CDR1 and CDR2 sequences are SGHRS and YFSETQ. This CDR3 comprises 17 residues. Trimming removed 3 bases from V and 0 bases from J; junction bases left unmatched: 7. CDR3 amino acids: CASSSRGLAAYQETQYF. DNA for the CDR3: TGCGCCAGCAGCTCCCGGGGACTAGCGGCGTACCAAGAGACCCAGTACTTC.

This sequence joins TRBV12-3 or TRBV12-4 and TRBJ1-1; 9 positions match TRBD1. This CDR3 contains 13 residues. V lost 7 bases to trimming and J lost 4 bases; unmatched junction nucleotides: 4. CDR3 loop: CASTLQGATEAFF. The CDR3 DNA sequence: TGTGCCAGCACCCTACAGGGGGCCACTGAAGCTTTCTTT.

V gene TRBV20-1 combines with J gene TRBJ2-3; 12 nucleotides line up with TRBD2. CDR1 is DFQATT and CDR2 is SNEGSKA in the germline V gene (reference sequence). With 4 bases clipped from V and 1 base from J, the junction kept 9 bases outside the gene matches. This CDR3 is 17 amino acids long. CDR3 sequence: CSANGLAGPQGTDTQYF. As DNA, the CDR3 is TGCAGTGCTAACGGACTAGCGGGACCACAGGGCACAGATACGCAGTATTTT.

This clonotype was recorded once. The V gene is TRBV11-2, the J gene TRBJ1-1, with 8 bases aligning to TRBD1. V lost 7 bases, J lost 1 base, and 2 bases stayed unmatched. The CDR3 spans 13 residues. Germline V gives CDR1 SGHAT, CDR2 FQNNGV. The CDR3 nucleotides read TGTGCCAGCAAGGACAGGGAGAACACTGAAGCTTTCTTT. Its protein product is CASKDRENTEAFF. The complete variable domain, with remaining parts taken from reference TRBV11-2 and TRBJ1-1, reads EAGVAQSPRYKIIEKRQSVAFWCNPISGHATLYWYQQILGQGPKLLIQFQNNGVVDDSQLPKDRFSAERLKGVDSTLKIQPAKLEDSAVYLCASKDRENTEAFFGQGTRLTVV.